This T cell receptor (beta chain) was recorded in a study of T cell responses to AZD1222 COVID-19 vaccine. Study at large: Whether given at about 4 or about 12 weeks, second doses were pooled. The study, taken as a whole, reports: Baseline antibody screening turned up just a handful of seropositive AZD1222 recipients. Nearly half of spike-specific TCRs reportedly target variant regions that are unmutated in the B.1.351 and B.1.1.7 variants. CD4 TCRs associated with vaccination spanned spike, dominating at 160-218 and 743-854.

Note on this clone: The antigen remains unidentified. The same CDR3 also results from other DNA sequences found in this sample.

Here immunoSEQ multiplex PCR was the method, and the copy in TCRdb shows in-frame clones only, minus some. The sample records about 84,000 clones, 75% to 90% being singletons. Germline V lookup: CDR1 LNHDA, CDR2 SQIVND (reference sequence). The CDR3 sequence is 15 residues long. The germline V and J ends were trimmed by 3 bases and 4 bases, with 12 bases remaining between them. This chain connects TRBV19 to TRBJ2-2; a weak D match, TRBD2 (5 bases). This specimen was peripheral blood, taken on day 0 of AZD1222 vaccination. The receptor was derived from an adult in good health. In DNA form, the CDR3 reads TGTGCCAGTAGTATTCCACTCGCGGGCACCGGGGAGCTGTTTTTT. Protein product: CASSIPLAGTGELFF.